The TCR beta chain described here comes from a study of OX40 agonist ivuxolimab in advanced cancers. Study at large: Patients received the agonistic anti-OX40 (CD134) antibody ivuxolimab. Treatment received earlier with anti-PD-1, anti-PD-L1 or anti-CTLA-4 agents was allowed, and over 30% had some. Overall study results and limits: Antigen targets of the expanded peripheral T cells went undetermined.

Drawing of blood for sampling happened at baseline, at cycle 4 day 1, and at cycle 7 day 1. The CDR3 has 16 amino acids. In germline, CDR1 is SGHTA, CDR2 FQGNSA. V lost 1 base and J 4 bases, leaving 14 bases between the germline ends. Profiling relied on immunoSEQ multiplex PCR, and the TCRdb table lists in-frame clones only, not all of them. The sample includes about 26,000 clones, about nine tenths of them seen just once. Note on this clone: The antigen remains unidentified.

The material was CD4+ or CD8+ T cells sorted from blood, obtained in a trial of the OX40 agonist ivuxolimab. This TCR derives from an adult with an advanced solid tumor such as melanoma, head and neck, liver or kidney cancer. V gene TRBV7-2 combines with J gene TRBJ1-5; TRBD1 is a possible D gene (5 bases). The CDR3 DNA follows: TGTGCCAGCAGCTTAGTGGTCGGGGGAGGGAATCAGCCCCAGCATTTT. It is translated as CASSLVVGGGNQPQHF.